Given below is one TCR beta chain in context. The read terminates 3 residues before the CDR3 end, so the remaining end is supplied by the germline J gene. Clones were sequenced by immunoSEQ multiplex PCR, and TCRdb holds only the in-frame ones, with some missing. The ten most abundant clones cover nearly 7% of a sample with roughly 30,000 clones. Dot-blot hybridization genotyped cervical HPV amplified with MY09/MY11 PCR. This record belongs to a study of T cells in women clearing cervical HPV infection. Across the study: Cases were women with histologically confirmed HPV16-related CIN3 or worse, including a couple of invasive cancers.

The germline V gene encodes CDR1 MDHEN and CDR2 SYDVKM. This CDR3 has 15 amino acids. V dropped 5 bases and J dropped 2; count of bases not matched to a gene: 9. Input material: blood buffy coat. This TCR was recovered from a woman between 18 and 70 years old with a cervical HPV16 infection that either progressed to CIN3+ or cleared (not recorded which). The V call is TRBV28, the J call TRBJ2-7, with 7 nucleotides matching TRBD2. The CDR3 loop reads CASSQRLALPYEQYF. The sequenced part of the CDR3 DNA is TGTGCCAGCAGTCAAAGACTAGCTCTGCCCTACGAG.